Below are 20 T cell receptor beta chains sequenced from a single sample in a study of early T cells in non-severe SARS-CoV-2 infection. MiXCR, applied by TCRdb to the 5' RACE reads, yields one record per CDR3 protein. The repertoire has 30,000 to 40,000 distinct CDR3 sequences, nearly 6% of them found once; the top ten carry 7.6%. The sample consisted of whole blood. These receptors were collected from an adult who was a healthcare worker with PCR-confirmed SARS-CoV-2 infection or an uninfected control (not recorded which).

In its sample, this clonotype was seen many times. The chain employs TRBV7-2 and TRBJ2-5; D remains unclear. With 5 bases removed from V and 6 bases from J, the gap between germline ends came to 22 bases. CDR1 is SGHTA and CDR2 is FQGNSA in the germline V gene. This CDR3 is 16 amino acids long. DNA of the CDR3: TGTGCCAGCAGCCCCGGGCGCCGGGTTTATACGAAGACCCAGTACTTC. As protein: CASSPGRRVYTKTQYF.

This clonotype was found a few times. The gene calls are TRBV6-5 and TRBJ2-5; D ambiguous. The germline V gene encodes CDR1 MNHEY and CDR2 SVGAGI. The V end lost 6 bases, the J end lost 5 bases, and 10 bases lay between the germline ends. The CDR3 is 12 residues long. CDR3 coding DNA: TGTGCCAGCAGCTACGGCAGGGAGACCCAGTACTTC. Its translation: CASSYGRETQYF.

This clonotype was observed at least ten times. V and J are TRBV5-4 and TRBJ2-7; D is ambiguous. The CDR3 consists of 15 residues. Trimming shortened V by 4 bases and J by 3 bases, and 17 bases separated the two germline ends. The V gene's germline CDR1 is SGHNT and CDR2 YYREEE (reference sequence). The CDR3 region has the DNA TGTGCCAGCAGCCGGTGGAGTAGCCGCGGCTACGAGCAGTACTTC. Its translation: CASSRWSSRGYEQYF.

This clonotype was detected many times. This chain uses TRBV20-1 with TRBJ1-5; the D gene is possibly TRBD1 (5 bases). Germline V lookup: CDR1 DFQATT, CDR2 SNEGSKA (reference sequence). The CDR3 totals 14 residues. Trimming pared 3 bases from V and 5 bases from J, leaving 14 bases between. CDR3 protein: CSASLGGEDQPQHF. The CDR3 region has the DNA TGCAGTGCTAGTTTGGGGGGGGAGGATCAGCCCCAGCATTTT.

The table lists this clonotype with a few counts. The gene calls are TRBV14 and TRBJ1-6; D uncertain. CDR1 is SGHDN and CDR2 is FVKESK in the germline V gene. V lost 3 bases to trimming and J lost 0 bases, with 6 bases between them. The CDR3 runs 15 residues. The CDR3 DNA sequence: TGTGCCAGCAGCCAGGGGAGCTCCTATAATTCACCCCTCCACTTT. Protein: CASSQGSSYNSPLHF. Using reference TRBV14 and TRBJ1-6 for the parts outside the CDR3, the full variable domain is EAGVTQFPSHSVIEKGQTVTLRCDPISGHDNLYWYRRVMGKEIKFLLHFVKESKQDESGMPNNRFLAERTGGTYSTLKVQPAELEDSGVYFCASSQGSSYNSPLHFGNGTRLTVT.

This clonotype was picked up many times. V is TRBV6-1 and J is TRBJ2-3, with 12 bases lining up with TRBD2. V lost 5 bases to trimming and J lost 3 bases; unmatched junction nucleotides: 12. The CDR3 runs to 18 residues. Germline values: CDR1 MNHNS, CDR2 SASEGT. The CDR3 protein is CASSWTSGTISGTDTQYF. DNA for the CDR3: TGTGCCAGCAGTTGGACTAGCGGGACCATCTCGGGAACAGATACGCAGTATTTT.

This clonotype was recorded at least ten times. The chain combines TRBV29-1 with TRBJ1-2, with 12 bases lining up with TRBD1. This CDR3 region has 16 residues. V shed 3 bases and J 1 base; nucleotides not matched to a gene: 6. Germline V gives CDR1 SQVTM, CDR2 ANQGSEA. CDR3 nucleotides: TGCAGCGTTGAGGGACAGGGGGCTTTAAGTAACTATGGCTACACCTTC. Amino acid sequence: CSVEGQGALSNYGYTF.

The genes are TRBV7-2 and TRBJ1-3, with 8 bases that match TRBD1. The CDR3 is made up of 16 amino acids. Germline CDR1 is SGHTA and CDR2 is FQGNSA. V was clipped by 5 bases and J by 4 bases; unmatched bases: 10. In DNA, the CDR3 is TGTGCCAGCAGCGATAAGACAGGGGTGTACGGAAACACCATATATTTT. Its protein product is CASSDKTGVYGNTIYF. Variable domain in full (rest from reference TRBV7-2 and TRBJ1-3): GAGVSQSPSNKVTEKGKDVELRCDPISGHTALYWYRQSLGQGLEFLIYFQGNSAPDKSGLPSDRFSAERTGGSVSTLTIQRTQQEDSAVYLCASSDKTGVYGNTIYFGEGSWLTVV.

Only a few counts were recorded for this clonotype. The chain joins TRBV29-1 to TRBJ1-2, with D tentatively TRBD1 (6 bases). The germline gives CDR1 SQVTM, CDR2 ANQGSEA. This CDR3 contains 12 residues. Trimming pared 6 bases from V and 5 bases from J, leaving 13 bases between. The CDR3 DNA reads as TGCAGCGTCGTCAGGGGTGATTATGGCTACACCTTC. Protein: CSVVRGDYGYTF.

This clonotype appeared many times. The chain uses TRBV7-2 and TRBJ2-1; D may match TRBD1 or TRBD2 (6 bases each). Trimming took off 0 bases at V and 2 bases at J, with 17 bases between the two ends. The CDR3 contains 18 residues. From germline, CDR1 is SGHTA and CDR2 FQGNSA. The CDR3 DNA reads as TGTGCCAGCAGCTTAGCGAGGGGGGAACAGGGTCCCTACAATGAGCAGTTCTTC. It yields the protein CASSLARGEQGPYNEQFF. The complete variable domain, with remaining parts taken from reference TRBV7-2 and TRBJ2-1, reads GAGVSQSPSNKVTEKGKDVELRCDPISGHTALYWYRQSLGQGLEFLIYFQGNSAPDKSGLPSDRFSAERTGGSVSTLTIQRTQQEDSAVYLCASSLARGEQGPYNEQFFGPGTRLTVL.

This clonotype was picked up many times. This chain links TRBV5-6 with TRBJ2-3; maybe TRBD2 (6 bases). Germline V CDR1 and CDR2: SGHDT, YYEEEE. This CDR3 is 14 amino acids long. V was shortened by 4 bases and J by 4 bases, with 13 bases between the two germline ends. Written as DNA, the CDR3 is TGTGCCAGCAGCCTAACTAGCACCGCAGATACGCAGTATTTT. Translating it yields CASSLTSTADTQYF.

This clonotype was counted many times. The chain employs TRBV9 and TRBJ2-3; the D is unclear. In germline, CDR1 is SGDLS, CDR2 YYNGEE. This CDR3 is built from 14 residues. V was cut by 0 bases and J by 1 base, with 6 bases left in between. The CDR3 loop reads CASSVEAGTDTQYF. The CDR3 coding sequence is TGTGCCAGCAGCGTAGAGGCAGGCACAGATACGCAGTATTTT.

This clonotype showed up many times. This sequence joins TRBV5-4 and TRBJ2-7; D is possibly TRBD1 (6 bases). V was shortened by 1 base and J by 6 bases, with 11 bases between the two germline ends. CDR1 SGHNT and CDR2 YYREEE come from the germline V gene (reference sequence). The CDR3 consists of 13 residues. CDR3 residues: CASSLMGAGEQYF. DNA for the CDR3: TGTGCCAGCAGCTTGATGGGGGCGGGCGAGCAGTACTTC.

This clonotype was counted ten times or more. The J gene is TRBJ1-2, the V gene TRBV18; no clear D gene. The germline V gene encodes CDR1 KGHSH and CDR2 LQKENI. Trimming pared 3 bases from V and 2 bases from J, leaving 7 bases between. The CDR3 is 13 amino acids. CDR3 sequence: CASSPEQNYGYTF. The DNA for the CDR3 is TGTGCCAGCTCACCTGAGCAGAACTATGGCTACACCTTC.

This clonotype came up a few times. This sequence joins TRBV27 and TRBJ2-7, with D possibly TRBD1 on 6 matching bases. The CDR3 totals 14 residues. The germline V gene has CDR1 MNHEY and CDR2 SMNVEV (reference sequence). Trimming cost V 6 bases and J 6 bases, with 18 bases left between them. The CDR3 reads CASSFYGQSPEQYF. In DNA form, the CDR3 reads TGTGCCAGCAGCTTTTATGGACAGTCCCCCGAGCAGTACTTC.

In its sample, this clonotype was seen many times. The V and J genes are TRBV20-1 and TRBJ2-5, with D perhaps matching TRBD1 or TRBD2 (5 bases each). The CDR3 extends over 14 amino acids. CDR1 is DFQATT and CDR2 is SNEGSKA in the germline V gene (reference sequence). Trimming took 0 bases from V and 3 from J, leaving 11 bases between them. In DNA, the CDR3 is TGCAGTGCTAGAGATCTCGTGGGGGAAGAGACCCAGTACTTC. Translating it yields CSARDLVGEETQYF.

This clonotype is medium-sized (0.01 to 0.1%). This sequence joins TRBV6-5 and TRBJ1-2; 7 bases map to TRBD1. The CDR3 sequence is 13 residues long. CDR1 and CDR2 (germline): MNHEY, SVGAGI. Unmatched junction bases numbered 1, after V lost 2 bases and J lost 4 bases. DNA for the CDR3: TGTGCCAGCAGTTACAGGGACAGCTATGGCTACACCTTC. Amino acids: CASSYRDSYGYTF.

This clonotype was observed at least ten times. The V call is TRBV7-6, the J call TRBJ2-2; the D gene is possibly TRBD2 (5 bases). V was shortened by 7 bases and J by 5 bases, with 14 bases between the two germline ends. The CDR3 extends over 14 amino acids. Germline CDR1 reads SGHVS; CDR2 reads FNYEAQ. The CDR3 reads CASKPGTLTGELFF. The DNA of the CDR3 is TGTGCCAGCAAACCGGGAACGTTAACCGGGGAGCTGTTTTTT.

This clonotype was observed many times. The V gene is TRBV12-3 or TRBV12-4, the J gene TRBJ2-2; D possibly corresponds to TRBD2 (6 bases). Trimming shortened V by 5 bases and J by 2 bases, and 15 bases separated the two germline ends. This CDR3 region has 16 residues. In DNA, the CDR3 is TGTGCCAGCAGTCACGGACTAAGGCCTAACACCGGGGAGCTGTTTTTT. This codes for CASSHGLRPNTGELFF.

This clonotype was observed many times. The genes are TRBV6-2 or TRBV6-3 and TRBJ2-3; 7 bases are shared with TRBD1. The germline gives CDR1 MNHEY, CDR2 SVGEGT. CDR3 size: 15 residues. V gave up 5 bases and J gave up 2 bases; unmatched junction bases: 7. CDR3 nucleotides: TGTGCCAGCAGTCAGGGACAGAGCTACACAGATACGCAGTATTTT. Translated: CASSQGQSYTDTQYF.